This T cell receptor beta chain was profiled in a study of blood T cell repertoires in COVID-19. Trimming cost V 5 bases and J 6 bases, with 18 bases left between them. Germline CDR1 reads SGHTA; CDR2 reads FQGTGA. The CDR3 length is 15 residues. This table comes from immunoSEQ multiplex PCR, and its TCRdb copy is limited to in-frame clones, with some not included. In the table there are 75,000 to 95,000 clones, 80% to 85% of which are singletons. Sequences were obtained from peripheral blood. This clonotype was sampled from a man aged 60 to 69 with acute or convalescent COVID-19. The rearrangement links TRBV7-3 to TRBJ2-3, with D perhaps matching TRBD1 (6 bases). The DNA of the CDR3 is TGTGCCAGCAGCCCAGGGGTCAGGCCCCAGGATACGCAGTATTTT. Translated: CASSPGVRPQDTQYF.